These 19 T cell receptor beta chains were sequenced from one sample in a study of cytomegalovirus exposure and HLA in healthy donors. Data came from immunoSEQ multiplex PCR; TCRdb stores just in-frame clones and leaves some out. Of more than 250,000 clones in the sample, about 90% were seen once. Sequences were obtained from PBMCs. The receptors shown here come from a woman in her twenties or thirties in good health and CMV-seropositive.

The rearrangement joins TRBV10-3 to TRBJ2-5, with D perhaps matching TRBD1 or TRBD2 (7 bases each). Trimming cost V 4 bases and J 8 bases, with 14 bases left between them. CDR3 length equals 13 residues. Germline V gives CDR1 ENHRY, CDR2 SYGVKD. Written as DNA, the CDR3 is TGTGCCATCAGTGCAGGGGGAGGGGAAACCCAGTACTTC. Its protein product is CAISAGGGETQYF.

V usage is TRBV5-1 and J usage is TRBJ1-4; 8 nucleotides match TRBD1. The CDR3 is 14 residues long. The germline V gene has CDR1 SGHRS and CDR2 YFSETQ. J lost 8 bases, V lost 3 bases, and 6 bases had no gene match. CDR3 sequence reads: CASSYDRGQEKLFF. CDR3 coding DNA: TGCGCCAGCAGCTACGACAGGGGTCAGGAAAAACTGTTTTTT.

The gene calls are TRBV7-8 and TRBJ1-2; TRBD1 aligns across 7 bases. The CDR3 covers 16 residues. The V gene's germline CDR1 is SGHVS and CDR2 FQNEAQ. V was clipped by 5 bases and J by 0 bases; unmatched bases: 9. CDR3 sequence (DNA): TGTGCCAGCAGCGAAGTTGGACAGGCGGCTAACTATGGCTACACCTTC. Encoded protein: CASSEVGQAANYGYTF.

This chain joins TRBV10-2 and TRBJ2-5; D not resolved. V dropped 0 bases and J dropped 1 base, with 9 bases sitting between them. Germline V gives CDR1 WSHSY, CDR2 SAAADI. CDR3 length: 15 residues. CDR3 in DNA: TGCGCCAGCAGTGAGTCGATACTACTCCAAGAGACCCAGTACTTC. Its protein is CASSESILLQETQYF.

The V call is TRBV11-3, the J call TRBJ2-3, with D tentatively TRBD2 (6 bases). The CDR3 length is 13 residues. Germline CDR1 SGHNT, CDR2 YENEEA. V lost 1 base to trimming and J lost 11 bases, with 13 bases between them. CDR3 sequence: CASSLVWGVGQYF. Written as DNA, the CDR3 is TGTGCCAGCAGCTTAGTCTGGGGGGTCGGGCAGTATTTT.

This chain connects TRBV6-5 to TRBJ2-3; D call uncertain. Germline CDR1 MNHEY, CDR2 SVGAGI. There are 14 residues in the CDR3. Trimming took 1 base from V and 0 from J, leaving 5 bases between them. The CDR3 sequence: CASSYYGSTDTQYF. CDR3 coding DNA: TGTGCCAGCAGTTACTATGGTAGCACAGATACGCAGTATTTT.

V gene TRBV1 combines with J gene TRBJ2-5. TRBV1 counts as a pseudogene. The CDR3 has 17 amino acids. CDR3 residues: CTSSLWGGGPARETQYF. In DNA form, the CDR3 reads TGCACCAGCAGCCTGTGGGGTGGGGGGCCCGCCAGGGAGACCCAGTACTTC.

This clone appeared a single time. Here the CDR3 DNA reads TGTGCCAGCAGTCGTAGGGGTTTCGGCACTGAAGCTTTCTTT. Residues: CASSRRGFGTEAFF. The J gene is TRBJ1-1, the V gene TRBV6-1, with D tentatively TRBD1 (5 bases). V was trimmed by 5 bases and J by 4 bases, leaving 14 bases between them. The CDR3 covers 14 residues. Germline assignment: CDR1 MNHNS and CDR2 SASEGT.

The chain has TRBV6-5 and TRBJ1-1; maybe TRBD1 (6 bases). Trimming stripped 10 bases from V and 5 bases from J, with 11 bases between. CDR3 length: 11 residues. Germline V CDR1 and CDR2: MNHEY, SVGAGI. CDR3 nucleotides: TGTGCCACCCGGGGGACAACTGAAGCTTTCTTT. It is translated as CATRGTTEAFF.

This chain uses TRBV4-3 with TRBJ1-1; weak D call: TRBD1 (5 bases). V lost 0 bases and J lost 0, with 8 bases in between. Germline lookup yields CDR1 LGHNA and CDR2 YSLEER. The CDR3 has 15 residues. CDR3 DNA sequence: TGCGCCAGCAGCCAAGAAGGGGAGATGAACACTGAAGCTTTCTTT. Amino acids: CASSQEGEMNTEAFF.

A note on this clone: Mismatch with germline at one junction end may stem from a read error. The DNA for the CDR3 is TGCAGCGTCGAAGGGATACTAGCGGGAGGAGGCGAGCAGTACTTC. It yields the protein CSVEGILAGGGEQYF. The gene calls are TRBV29-1 and TRBJ2-7; TRBD2 aligns across 12 bases. The CDR3 loop spans 15 amino acids. Germline V lookup: CDR1 SQVTM, CDR2 ANQGSEA.

The CDR3 loop reads CASSLAGGPNNEQFF. In nucleotides, the CDR3 is TGTGCCAGCAGTTTAGCGGGGGGCCCGAACAATGAGCAGTTCTTC. This sequence joins TRBV28 and TRBJ2-1; TRBD2 matches at 8 bases. V was pared by 2 bases and J by 5 bases, with 5 bases of the junction left unmatched. The CDR3 runs 15 residues. CDR1 is MDHEN and CDR2 is SYDVKM in the germline V gene.

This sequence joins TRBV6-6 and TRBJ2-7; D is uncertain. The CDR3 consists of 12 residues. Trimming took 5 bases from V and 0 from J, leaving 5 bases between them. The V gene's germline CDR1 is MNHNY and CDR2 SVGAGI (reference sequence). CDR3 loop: CASSHPSYEQYF. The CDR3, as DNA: TGTGCCAGCAGTCACCCCTCCTACGAGCAGTACTTC.

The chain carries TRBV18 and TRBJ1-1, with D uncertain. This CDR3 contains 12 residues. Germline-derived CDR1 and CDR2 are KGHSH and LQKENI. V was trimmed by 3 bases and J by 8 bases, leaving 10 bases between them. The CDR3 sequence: CASSPVRGEAFF. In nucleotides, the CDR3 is TGTGCCAGCTCACCCGTCCGAGGCGAAGCTTTCTTT.

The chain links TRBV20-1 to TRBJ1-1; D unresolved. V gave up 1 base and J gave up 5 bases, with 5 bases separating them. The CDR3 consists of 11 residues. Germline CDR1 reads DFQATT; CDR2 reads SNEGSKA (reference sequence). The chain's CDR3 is CSARGQTEAFF. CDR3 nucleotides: TGCAGTGCTAGAGGACAAACTGAAGCTTTCTTT.

CDR3 in DNA: TGTGCCAGCTCACCACCGGGGCAGGGGCACGACGAGCAGTACTTC. Protein sequence: CASSPPGQGHDEQYF. The V call is TRBV18, the J call TRBJ2-7; D may be TRBD1 (6 bases). The CDR3 has 15 amino acids. V dropped 0 bases and J dropped 5 bases, with 14 bases sitting between them. From germline, CDR1 is KGHSH and CDR2 LQKENI.

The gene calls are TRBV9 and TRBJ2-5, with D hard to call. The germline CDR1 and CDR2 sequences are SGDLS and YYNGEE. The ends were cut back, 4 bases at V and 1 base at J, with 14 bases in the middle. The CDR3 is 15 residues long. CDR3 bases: TGTGCCAGCAGCACCCGGTCCCAATTCCAAGAGACCCAGTACTTC. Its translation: CASSTRSQFQETQYF. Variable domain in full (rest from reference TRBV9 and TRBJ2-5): DSGVTQTPKHLITATGQRVTLRCSPRSGDLSVYWYQQSLDQGLQFLIQYYNGEERAKGNILERFSAQQFPDLHSELNLSSLELGDSALYFCASSTRSQFQETQYFGPGTRLLVL.

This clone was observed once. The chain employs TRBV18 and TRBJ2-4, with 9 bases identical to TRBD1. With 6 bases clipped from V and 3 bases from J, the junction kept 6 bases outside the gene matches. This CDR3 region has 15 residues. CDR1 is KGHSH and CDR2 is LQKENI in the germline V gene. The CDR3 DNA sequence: TGTGCCAGCTCCCAGGGACAGGGAAGCAAAAACATTCAGTACTTC. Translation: CASSQGQGSKNIQYF.

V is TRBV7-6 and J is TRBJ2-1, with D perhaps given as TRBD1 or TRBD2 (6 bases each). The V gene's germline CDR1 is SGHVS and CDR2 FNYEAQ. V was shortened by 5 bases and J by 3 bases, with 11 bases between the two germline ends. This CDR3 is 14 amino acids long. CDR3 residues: CASSTGALYNEQFF. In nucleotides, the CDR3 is TGTGCCAGCAGCACGGGGGCCCTCTACAATGAGCAGTTCTTC.